The entry below gives a single T cell receptor (beta chain) sequence along with its context. Its target is unknown. It was healthy bone marrow donors who served as donors. The data derive from a study of cytomegalovirus exposure and HLA in healthy donors. The study, taken as a whole, reports: DRB1 had the most TCR associations and HLA-C the fewest, a later analysis found, with rates varying by HLA locus.

Primers included in the PCR were 60 Vbeta and 13 Jbeta primers. Authors' processing steps: Later work found approximately 87 million unique TCR beta chains, with about 10 million shared. Repertoires were generated with immunoSEQ multiplex PCR, while TCRdb's copy carries only in-frame clones and drops some. V and J calls and clone size are given by that table; D and trimming were obtained from the DNA. This sample has around 110,000 clones, with under 70% found just once. CDR3 length: 14 amino acids. The V gene's germline CDR1 is KGHSH and CDR2 LQKENI. Trimming removed 6 bases at V and 4 bases at J, with 16 bases between.

The sequencing input was PBMCs. The chain is built from TRBV18 and TRBJ2-7; D may be TRBD2 (7 bases). The sequence came from a young man in good health and CMV-seropositive. In DNA form, the CDR3 reads TGTGCCAGCTCCATTGACGGGGGGCCGTACGAGCAGTACGTC. Amino acid sequence: CASSIDGGPYEQYV.